This entry describes one TCR beta chain. Its antigen remains unknown. Assay used: immunoSEQ multiplex PCR; TCRdb lists only in-frame clones, some missing. The sample carries over 40,000 clones, around 80% recorded once. Trimming left V 0 bases short and J 0 bases short, with 10 bases between. CDR1 KGHSH and CDR2 LQKENI come from the germline V gene. The CDR3 has 16 amino acids. The data stem from a study of OX40 agonist ivuxolimab in advanced cancers. As for the study in general: Among those enrolled, mean age was about 63 years (range about 23 to 79) and 75% to 90% were male.

Autoimmune disease history or systemic immunosuppression led to patients being barred. Blood was sampled at baseline, cycle 4 day 1, and cycle 7 day 1. Study results and caveats: CD4+ and CD8+ T cells in blood underwent clonal expansion by week 6 at 0.1 to 3.0 mg/kg.

The chain couples TRBV18 to TRBJ2-3; D gene ambiguous. The material sequenced was CD4+ or CD8+ T cells sorted from blood, taken in a trial of the OX40 agonist ivuxolimab. The source of this sequence is an adult with an advanced solid tumor such as melanoma, head and neck, liver or kidney cancer. The CDR3 here is CASSPPGWVSTDTQYF. The CDR3 DNA sequence: TGTGCCAGCTCACCACCAGGGTGGGTGAGCACAGATACGCAGTATTTT.